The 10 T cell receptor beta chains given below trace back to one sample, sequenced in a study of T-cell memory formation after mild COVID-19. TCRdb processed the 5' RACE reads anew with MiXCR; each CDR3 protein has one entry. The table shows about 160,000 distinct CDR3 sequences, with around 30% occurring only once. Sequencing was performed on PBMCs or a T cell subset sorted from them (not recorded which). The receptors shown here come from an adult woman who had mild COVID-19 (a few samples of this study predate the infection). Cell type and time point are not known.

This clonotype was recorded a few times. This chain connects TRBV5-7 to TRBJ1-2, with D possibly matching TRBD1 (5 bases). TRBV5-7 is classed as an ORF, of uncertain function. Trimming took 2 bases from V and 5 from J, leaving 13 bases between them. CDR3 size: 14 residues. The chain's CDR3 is CASSFTTDQYGYTF. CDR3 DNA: TGTGCCAGCAGCTTTACGACAGATCAGTATGGCTACACCTTC.

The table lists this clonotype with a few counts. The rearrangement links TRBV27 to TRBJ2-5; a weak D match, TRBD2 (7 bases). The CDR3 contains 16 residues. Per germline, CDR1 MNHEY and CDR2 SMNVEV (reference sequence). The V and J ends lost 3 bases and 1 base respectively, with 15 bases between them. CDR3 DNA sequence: TGTGCCAGCAGTTTCGGGGGGCGGGACCCCCAAGAGACCCAGTACTTC. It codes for CASSFGGRDPQETQYF.

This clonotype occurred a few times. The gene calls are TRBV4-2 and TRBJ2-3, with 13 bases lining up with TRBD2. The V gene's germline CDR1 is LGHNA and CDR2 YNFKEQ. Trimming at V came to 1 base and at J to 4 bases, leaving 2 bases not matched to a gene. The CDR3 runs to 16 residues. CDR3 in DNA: TGTGCCAGCAGCCAAGGACTAGCGGGAGGCGCAGATACGCAGTATTTT. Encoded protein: CASSQGLAGGADTQYF.

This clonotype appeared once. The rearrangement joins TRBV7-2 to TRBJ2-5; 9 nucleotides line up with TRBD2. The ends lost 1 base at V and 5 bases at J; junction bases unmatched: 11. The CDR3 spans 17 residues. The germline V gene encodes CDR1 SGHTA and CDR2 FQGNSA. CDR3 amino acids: CASSLEPSGAPGETQYF. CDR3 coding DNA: TGTGCCAGCAGCTTAGAACCTAGCGGGGCCCCCGGGGAGACCCAGTACTTC.

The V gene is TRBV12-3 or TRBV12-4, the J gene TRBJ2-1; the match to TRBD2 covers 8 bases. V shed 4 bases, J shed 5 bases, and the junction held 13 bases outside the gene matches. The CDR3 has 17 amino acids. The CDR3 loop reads CASSWGWGLVGDNEQFF. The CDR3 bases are TGTGCCAGCAGTTGGGGGTGGGGACTAGTGGGAGACAATGAGCAGTTCTTC.

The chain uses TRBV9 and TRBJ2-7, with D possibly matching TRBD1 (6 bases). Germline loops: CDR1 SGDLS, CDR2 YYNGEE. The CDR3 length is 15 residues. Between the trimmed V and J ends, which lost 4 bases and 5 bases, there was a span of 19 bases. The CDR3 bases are TGTGCCAGCAGCCCCCGGACAGTCCTTGGAGACGAGCAGTACTTC. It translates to CASSPRTVLGDEQYF.

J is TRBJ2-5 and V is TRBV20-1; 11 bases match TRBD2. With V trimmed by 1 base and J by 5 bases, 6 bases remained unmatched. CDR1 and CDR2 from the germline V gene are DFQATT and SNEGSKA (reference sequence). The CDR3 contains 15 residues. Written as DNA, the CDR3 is TGCAGTGCTAGAGGACTAGCGGGACCAGGGGAGACCCAGTACTTC. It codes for CSARGLAGPGETQYF.

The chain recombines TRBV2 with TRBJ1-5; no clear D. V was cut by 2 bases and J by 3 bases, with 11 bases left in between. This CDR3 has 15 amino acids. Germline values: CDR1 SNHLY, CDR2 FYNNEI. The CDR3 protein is CASSEWESPNQPQHF. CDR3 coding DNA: TGTGCCAGCAGTGAATGGGAGAGCCCCAATCAGCCCCAGCATTTT.

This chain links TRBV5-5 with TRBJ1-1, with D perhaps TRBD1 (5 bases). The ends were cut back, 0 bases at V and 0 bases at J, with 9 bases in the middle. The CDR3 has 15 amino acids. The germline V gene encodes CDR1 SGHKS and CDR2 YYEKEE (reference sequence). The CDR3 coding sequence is TGTGCCAGCAGCTTGGGGGGCAGGATGAACACTGAAGCTTTCTTT. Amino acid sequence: CASSLGGRMNTEAFF.

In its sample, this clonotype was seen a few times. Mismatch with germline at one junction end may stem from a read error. The CDR3 loop reads CASSPAGTKTDFF. The CDR3 DNA reads as TGTGCCAGCAGCCCAGCCGGGACTAAGACTGACTTTTTC. This sequence joins TRBV7-8 and TRBJ1-2; possibly TRBD1 for D (5 bases). In germline, CDR1 is SGHVS, CDR2 FQNEAQ. The length of the CDR3 is 13 residues.